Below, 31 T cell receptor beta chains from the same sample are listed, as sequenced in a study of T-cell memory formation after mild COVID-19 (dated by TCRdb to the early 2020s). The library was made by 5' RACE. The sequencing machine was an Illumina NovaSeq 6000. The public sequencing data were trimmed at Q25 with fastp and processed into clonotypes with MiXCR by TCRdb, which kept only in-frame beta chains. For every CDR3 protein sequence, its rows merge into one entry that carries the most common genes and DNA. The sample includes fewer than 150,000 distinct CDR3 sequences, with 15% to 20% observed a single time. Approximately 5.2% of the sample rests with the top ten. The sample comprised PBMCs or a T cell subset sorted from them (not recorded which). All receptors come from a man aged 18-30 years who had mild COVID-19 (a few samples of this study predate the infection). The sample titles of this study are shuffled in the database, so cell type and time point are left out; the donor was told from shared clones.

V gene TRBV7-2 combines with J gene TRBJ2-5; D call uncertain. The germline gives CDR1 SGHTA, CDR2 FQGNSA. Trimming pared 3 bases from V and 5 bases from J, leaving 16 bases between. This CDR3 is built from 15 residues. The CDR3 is CASSFRRSHGETQYF. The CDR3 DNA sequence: TGTGCCAGCAGCTTCCGACGGTCCCACGGGGAGACCCAGTACTTC.

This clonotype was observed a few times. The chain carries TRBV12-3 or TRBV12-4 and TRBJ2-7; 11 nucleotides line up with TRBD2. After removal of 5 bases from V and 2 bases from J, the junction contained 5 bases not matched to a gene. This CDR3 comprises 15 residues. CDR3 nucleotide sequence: TGTGCCAGCAGTCCTCAACTAGCGGGGGCCTACGAGCAGTACTTC. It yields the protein CASSPQLAGAYEQYF.

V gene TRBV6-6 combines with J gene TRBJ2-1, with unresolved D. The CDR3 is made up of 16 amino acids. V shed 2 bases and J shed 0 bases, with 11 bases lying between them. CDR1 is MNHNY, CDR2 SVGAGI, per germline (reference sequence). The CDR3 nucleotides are TGTGCCAGCAGTTACGGTGCGGCGAGCTCCTACAATGAGCAGTTCTTC. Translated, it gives CASSYGAASSYNEQFF.

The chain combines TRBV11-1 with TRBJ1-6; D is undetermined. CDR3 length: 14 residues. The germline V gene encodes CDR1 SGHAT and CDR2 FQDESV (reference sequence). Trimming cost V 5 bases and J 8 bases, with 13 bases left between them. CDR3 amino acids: CASSTRAAYSPLHF. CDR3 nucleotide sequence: TGTGCCAGCAGCACCAGAGCGGCTTATTCACCCCTCCACTTT.

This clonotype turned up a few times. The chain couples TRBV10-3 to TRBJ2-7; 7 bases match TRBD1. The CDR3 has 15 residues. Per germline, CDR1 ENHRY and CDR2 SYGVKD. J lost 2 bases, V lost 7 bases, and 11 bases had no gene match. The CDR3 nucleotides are TGTGCCATCAAAACACAGGGGTTTGGGCCCTACGAGCAGTACTTC. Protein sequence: CAIKTQGFGPYEQYF.

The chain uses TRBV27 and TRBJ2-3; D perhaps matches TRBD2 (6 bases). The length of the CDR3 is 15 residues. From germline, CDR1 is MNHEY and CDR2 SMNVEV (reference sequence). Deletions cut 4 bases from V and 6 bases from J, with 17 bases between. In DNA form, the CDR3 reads TGTGCCAGCAGTTGGACCGGGGAGGAAATGGATACGCAGTATTTT. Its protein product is CASSWTGEEMDTQYF.

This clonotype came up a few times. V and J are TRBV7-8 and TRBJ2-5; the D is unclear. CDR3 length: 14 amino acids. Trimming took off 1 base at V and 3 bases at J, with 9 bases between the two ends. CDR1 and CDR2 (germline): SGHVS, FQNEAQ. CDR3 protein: CASSLGGSKETQYF. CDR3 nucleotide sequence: TGTGCCAGCAGCTTAGGGGGATCAAAAGAGACCCAGTACTTC.

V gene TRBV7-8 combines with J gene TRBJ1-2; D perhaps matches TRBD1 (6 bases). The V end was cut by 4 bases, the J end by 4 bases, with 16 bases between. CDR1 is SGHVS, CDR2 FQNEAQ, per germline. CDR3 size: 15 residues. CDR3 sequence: CASSSEGVPIYGYTF. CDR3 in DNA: TGTGCCAGCAGCTCAGAGGGGGTGCCCATCTATGGCTACACCTTC.

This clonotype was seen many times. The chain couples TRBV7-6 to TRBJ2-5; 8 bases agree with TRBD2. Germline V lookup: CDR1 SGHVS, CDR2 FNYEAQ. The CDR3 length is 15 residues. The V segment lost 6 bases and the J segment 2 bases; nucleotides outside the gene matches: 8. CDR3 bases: TGTGCCAGCAGATGGGATTCGGGGGGGCAAGAGACCCAGTACTTC. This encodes CASRWDSGGQETQYF.

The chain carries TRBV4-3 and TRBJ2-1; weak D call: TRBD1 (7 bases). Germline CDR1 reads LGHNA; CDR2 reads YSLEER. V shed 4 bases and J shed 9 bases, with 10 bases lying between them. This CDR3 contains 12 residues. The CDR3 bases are TGCGCCAGCAGCCCAGGGGGGTTTGAGCAGTTCTTC. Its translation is CASSPGGFEQFF.

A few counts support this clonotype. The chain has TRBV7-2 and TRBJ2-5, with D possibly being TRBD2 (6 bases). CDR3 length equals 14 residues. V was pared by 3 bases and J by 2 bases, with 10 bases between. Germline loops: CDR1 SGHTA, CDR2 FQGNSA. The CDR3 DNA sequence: TGTGCCAGCAGCTTGATGGGGGGACAAGAGACCCAGTACTTC. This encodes CASSLMGGQETQYF.

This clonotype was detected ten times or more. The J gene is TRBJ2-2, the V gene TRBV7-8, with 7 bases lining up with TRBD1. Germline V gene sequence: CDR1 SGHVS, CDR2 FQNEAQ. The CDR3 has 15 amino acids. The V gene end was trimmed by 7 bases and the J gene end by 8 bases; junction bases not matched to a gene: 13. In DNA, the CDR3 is TGTGCCAGCAACGTAGGGATAGGGGGCTCAGGGGAGCTGTTTTTT. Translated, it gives CASNVGIGGSGELFF.

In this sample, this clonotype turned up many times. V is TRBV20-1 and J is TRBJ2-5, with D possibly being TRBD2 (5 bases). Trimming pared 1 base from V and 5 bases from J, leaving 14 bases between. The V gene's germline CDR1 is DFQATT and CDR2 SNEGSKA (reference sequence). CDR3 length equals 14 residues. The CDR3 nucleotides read TGCAGTGCTAGAGCAGCGGCGAACGGCGAGACCCAGTACTTC. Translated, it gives CSARAAANGETQYF.

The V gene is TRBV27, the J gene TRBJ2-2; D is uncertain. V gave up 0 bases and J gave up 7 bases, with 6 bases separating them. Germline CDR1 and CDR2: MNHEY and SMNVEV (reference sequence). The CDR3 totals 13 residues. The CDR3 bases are TGTGCCAGCAGTTTATCAAACGGCGGGGAGCTGTTTTTT. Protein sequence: CASSLSNGGELFF.

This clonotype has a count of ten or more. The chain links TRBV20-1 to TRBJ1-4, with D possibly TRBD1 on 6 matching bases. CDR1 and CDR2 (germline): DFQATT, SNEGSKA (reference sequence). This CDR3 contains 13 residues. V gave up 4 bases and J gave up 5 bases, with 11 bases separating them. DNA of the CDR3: TGCAGTGCTAAGGGGGGTCCCAATGAAAAACTGTTTTTT. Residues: CSAKGGPNEKLFF.

CDR3 sequence reads: CASSWGSLSNQPQHF. DNA for the CDR3: TGTGCCAGCAGTTGGGGGAGTCTGAGCAATCAGCCCCAGCATTTT. The rearrangement uses TRBV28 and TRBJ1-5, with D perhaps TRBD1 (5 bases). This CDR3 contains 15 residues. Germline V gives CDR1 MDHEN, CDR2 SYDVKM. The V end lost 4 bases, the J end lost 1 base, and 11 bases lay between the germline ends.

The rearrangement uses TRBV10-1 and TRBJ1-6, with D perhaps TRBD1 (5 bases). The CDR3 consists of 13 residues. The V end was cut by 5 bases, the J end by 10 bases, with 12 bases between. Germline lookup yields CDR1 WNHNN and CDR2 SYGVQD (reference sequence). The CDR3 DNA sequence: TGCGCCAGCAGTAGGGGAATCGGGTCACCCCTCCACTTT. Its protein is CASSRGIGSPLHF.

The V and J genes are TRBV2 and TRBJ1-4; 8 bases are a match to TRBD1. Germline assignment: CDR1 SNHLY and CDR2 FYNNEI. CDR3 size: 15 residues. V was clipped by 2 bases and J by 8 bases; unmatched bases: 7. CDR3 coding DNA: TGTGCCAGCAGTGAACAGGGGGCAAGGGGGGAAAAACTGTTTTTT. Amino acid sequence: CASSEQGARGEKLFF.

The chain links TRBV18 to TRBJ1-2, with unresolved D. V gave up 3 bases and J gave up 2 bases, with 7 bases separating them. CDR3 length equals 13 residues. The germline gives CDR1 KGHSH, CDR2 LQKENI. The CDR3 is CASSPGGNYGYTF. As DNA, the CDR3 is TGTGCCAGCTCACCGGGAGGGAACTATGGCTACACCTTC.

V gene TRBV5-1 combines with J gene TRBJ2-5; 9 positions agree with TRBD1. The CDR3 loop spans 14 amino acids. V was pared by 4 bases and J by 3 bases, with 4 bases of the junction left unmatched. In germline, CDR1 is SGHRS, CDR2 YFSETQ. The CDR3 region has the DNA TGCGCCAGCAGCCCTTGGACAGGGGAAGAGACCCAGTACTTC. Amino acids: CASSPWTGEETQYF.

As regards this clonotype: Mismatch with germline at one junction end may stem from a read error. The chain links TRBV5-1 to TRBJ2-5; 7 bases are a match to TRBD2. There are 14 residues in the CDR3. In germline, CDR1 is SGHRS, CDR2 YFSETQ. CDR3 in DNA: TGCGCCAGCGCTTTTGGGGGGGATCAAGAGACCAAGTACTTC. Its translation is CASAFGGDQETKYF.

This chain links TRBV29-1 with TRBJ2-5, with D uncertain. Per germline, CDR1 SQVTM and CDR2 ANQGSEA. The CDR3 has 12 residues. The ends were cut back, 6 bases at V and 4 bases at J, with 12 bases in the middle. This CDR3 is CSVSASIETQYF. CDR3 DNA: TGCAGCGTGTCGGCTAGTATAGAGACCCAGTACTTC.

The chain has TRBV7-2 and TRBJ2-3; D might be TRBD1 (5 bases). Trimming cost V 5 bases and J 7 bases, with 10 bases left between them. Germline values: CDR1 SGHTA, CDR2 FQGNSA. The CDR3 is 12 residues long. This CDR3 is CASSPGIYTQYF. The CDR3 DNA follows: TGTGCCAGCAGCCCAGGGATTTATACGCAGTATTTT.

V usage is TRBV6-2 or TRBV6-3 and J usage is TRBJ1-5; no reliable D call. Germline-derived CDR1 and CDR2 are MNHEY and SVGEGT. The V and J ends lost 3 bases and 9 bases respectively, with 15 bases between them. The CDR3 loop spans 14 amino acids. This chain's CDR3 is CASSYLPAGRPQHF. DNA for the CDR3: TGTGCCAGCAGTTATCTGCCAGCCGGACGGCCCCAGCATTTT.

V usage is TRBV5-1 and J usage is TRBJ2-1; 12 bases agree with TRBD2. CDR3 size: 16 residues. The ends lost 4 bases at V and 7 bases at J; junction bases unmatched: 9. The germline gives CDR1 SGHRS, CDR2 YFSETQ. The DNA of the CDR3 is TGCGCCAGCAGCGTGGAACTAGCGGGGGGTGTAAATGAGCAGTTCTTC. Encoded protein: CASSVELAGGVNEQFF.

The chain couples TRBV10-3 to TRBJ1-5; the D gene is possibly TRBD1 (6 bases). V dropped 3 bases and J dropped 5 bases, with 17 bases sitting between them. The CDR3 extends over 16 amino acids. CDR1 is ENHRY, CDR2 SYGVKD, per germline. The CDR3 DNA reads TGTGCCATCAGTGAATACAGGGAGGGAGTAGATCAGCCCCAGCATTTT. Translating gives CAISEYREGVDQPQHF.

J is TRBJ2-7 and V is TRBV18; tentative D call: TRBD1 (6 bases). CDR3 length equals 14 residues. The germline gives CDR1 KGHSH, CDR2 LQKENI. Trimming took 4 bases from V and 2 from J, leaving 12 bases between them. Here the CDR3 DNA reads TGTGCCAGCTCACAAGGCCGGGACACCTACGAGCAGTACTTC. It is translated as CASSQGRDTYEQYF.

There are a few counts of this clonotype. CDR3 residues: CASSVGGSQGNTIYF. CDR3 nucleotide sequence: TGTGCCAGCTCCGTAGGAGGGTCTCAAGGAAACACCATATATTTT. This chain connects TRBV18 to TRBJ1-3; no reliable D call. Germline V CDR1 and CDR2: KGHSH, LQKENI. CDR3 length: 15 residues. Trimming removed 6 bases at V and 4 bases at J, with 16 bases between.

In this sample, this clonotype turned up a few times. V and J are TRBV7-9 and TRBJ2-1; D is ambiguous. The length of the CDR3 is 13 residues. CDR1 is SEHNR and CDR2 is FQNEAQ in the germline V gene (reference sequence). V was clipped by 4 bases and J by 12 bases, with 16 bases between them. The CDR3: CASSSSNEHGQFF. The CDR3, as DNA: TGTGCCAGCAGCTCTTCGAACGAACACGGGCAGTTCTTC.

The CDR3 region has the DNA TGCGCCAGCAGCCAAAGGGCCGTCCAGCGGGGGATTGACGGGGAGCTGTTTTTT. Its translation is CASSQRAVQRGIDGELFF. This chain joins TRBV4-3 and TRBJ2-2; 8 positions agree with TRBD2. The length of the CDR3 is 18 residues. Trimming cost V 2 bases and J 7 bases; bases outside gene matches: 15. The germline gives CDR1 LGHNA, CDR2 YSLEER.

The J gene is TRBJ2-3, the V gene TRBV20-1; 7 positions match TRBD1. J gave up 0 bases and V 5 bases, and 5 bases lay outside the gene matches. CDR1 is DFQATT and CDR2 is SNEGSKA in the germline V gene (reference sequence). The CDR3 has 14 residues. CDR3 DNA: TGCAGTGCTGCCGGGACAGTAAGCACAGATACGCAGTATTTT. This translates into CSAAGTVSTDTQYF.